This T cell receptor (beta chain) was observed in a study of OX40 agonist ivuxolimab in advanced cancers. Study details: Administration of intravenous ivuxolimab to patients occurred every 2 weeks at 0.01 to 10 mg/kg.

Trimming removed 6 bases at V and 2 bases at J, with 13 bases between. The CDR3 contains 13 residues. Germline loops: CDR1 SQVTM, CDR2 ANQGSEA. Only in-frame clones appear in the TCRdb table, and some are missing; sequencing was by immunoSEQ multiplex PCR. Here the sample spans about 14,000 clones, about 84% being singletons. The study, taken as a whole, reports: Which antigen the expanded peripheral T cells recognized is unknown. Certain nonresponding patients likewise had low normalized T-cell clonal expansion.

On this clone itself: As yet, its antigen is unknown.

This sample comprised CD4+ or CD8+ T cells sorted from blood, obtained in a trial of the OX40 agonist ivuxolimab. This sequence joins TRBV29-1 and TRBJ1-2; the D gene is possibly TRBD1 (6 bases). The clonotype originates from an adult with an advanced solid tumor such as melanoma, head and neck, liver or kidney cancer. The CDR3 is CSVMTGQNYGYTF. The CDR3 region has the DNA TGCAGCGTCATGACAGGCCAAAACTATGGCTACACCTTC.